Below are 18 T cell receptor beta chains sequenced from a single sample in a study of blood T cell repertoires in COVID-19. The method was immunoSEQ multiplex PCR; TCRdb's version includes in-frame clones alone and lacks a portion of them. The table records around 100,000 clones, 84% of them present only once. The sequencing sample was made of peripheral blood. Every receptor here comes from a human donor in a cohort sampled during active COVID-19.

This clone turned up a few times. This chain joins TRBV4-1 and TRBJ2-7, with 7 bases aligning to TRBD1. The CDR3 length is 14 residues. V shed 6 bases and J 3 bases; nucleotides not matched to a gene: 8. Per germline, CDR1 MGHRA and CDR2 YSYEKL. In DNA, the CDR3 is TGCGCCAGCAGTCTAGAGGGGGCAGTCTACGAGCAGTACTTC. This codes for CASSLEGAVYEQYF.

The gene calls are TRBV18 and TRBJ2-1; D perhaps matches TRBD2 (6 bases). This CDR3 has 15 amino acids. The ends were cut back, 1 base at V and 5 bases at J, with 12 bases in the middle. CDR1 and CDR2 from the germline V gene are KGHSH and LQKENI. The CDR3 DNA sequence: TGTGCCAGCTCACCACAGGCGGGGAGAGACAATGAGCAGTTCTTC. The encoded protein is CASSPQAGRDNEQFF.

V is TRBV6-2 or TRBV6-3 and J is TRBJ2-7, with 11 nucleotides matching TRBD1. The CDR3 contains 15 residues. Unmatched junction bases numbered 5, after V lost 6 bases and J lost 1 base. Looked up from germline, CDR1 is MNHEY and CDR2 is SVGEGT. The CDR3 nucleotides are TGTGCCAGCAGCCCCGGACAGGGGGCGTCCTACGAGCAGTACTTC. Amino acid sequence: CASSPGQGASYEQYF.

The chain couples TRBV29-1 to TRBJ1-4, with 8 positions matching TRBD1. CDR1 and CDR2 (germline): SQVTM, ANQGSEA. The CDR3 length is 18 residues. V gave up 4 bases and J gave up 3 bases; unmatched junction bases: 16. The CDR3 protein is CSVVAGTGPMAANEKLFF. CDR3 nucleotide sequence: TGCAGCGTTGTCGCGGGGACAGGCCCAATGGCAGCTAATGAAAAACTGTTTTTT.

The gene calls are TRBV11-3 and TRBJ2-3, with D unresolved. V lost 5 bases to trimming and J lost 11 bases, with 14 bases between them. The CDR3 contains 12 residues. Germline CDR1 reads SGHNT; CDR2 reads YENEEA. DNA of the CDR3: TGTGCCAGCAGCGTGAATAGAGAAAGGCAGTATTTT. Residues: CASSVNRERQYF.

There are a few counts of this clone. This chain links TRBV5-8 with TRBJ1-6; 9 nucleotides align to TRBD1. The V segment lost 0 bases and the J segment 6 bases; nucleotides outside the gene matches: 7. CDR3 length equals 17 residues. The germline CDR1 and CDR2 sequences are SGHTS and YDEGEE. CDR3 sequence (DNA): TGTGCCAGCAGCTTGGTCGTTGGACAGGGGCTTAATTCACCCCTCCACTTT. Protein product: CASSLVVGQGLNSPLHF.

The rearrangement links TRBV4-3 to TRBJ2-4; 7 bases are shared with TRBD1. CDR3 length: 15 residues. Germline V gene data show CDR1 as LGHNA and CDR2 as YSLEER. Losses at the gene ends were 1 base for V and 3 bases for J; bases not matched to a gene: 3. CDR3 nucleotide sequence: TGCGCCAGCAGCCAAGTCGGGACAGACAAAAACATTCAGTACTTC. This gives the protein CASSQVGTDKNIQYF.

The V gene is TRBV16, the J gene TRBJ1-5, with 7 positions matching TRBD1. This CDR3 has 15 residues. V gave up 3 bases and J gave up 7 bases; unmatched junction bases: 9. Per the germline V gene, CDR1 is KGHSY and CDR2 is FQNENV. The CDR3: CASSQRPYRGQPQHF. The CDR3 coding sequence is TGTGCCAGCAGCCAGCGCCCGTACAGGGGACAGCCCCAGCATTTT.

The CDR3 DNA follows: TGCGCCAGCAGCCCCCAGGACAGGGGGCCCGGGAAAGCTTTCTTT. It translates to CASSPQDRGPGKAFF. V gene TRBV4-3 combines with J gene TRBJ1-1; 11 bases map to TRBD1. V was clipped by 4 bases and J by 9 bases; unmatched bases: 10. There are 15 residues in the CDR3. Germline V CDR1 and CDR2: LGHNA, YSLEER.

The chain combines TRBV23-1 with TRBJ1-4; possibly TRBD1 for D (5 bases). TRBV23-1 is reported as an ORF; its role is uncertain. Trimming shortened V by 5 bases and J by 0 bases, and 10 bases separated the two germline ends. The CDR3 runs to 15 residues. The CDR3 is CASSSKGATNEKLFF. In DNA, the CDR3 is TGCGCCAGCAGTTCGAAAGGGGCAACTAATGAAAAACTGTTTTTT.

The V gene is TRBV5-1, the J gene TRBJ2-7; a possible D gene is TRBD2 (5 bases). V lost 0 bases, J lost 2 bases, and 15 bases lay in between. From germline, CDR1 is SGHRS and CDR2 YFSETQ. The CDR3 has 16 amino acids. This CDR3 is CASSLEPASGTYEQYF. The CDR3 region has the DNA TGCGCCAGCAGCTTGGAGCCGGCCTCGGGGACCTACGAGCAGTACTTC.

The chain joins TRBV18 to TRBJ1-4; D ambiguous. The V end was cut by 6 bases, the J end by 0 bases, with 8 bases between. CDR1 is KGHSH, CDR2 LQKENI, per germline. The CDR3 covers 14 residues. The CDR3 is CASSLSATNEKLFF. DNA of the CDR3: TGTGCCAGCTCTCTATCGGCAACTAATGAAAAACTGTTTTTT.

This sequence joins TRBV27 and TRBJ2-7, with TRBD2 identical over 7 bases. Germline V gene lookup returns CDR1 MNHEY and CDR2 SMNVEV (reference sequence). The CDR3 is made up of 14 amino acids. J was trimmed by 2 bases and V by 4 bases; bases with no gene match: 5. CDR3 sequence: CASSSRLAPYEQYF. DNA for the CDR3: TGTGCCAGCAGTTCCAGACTAGCCCCCTACGAGCAGTACTTC.

This rearrangement joins TRBV5-1 to TRBJ1-1; perhaps TRBD1 as D (6 bases). The germline V and J ends were trimmed by 2 bases and 1 base, with 9 bases remaining between them. The CDR3 contains 14 residues. Germline values: CDR1 SGHRS, CDR2 YFSETQ. The CDR3 coding sequence is TGCGCCAGCAGCTTCCAGGGACAGAACACTGAAGCTTTCTTT. Translating it yields CASSFQGQNTEAFF.

The V gene is TRBV3-1 (or the pseudogene TRBV3-2), the J gene TRBJ2-7; possibly TRBD2 for D (5 bases). The length of the CDR3 is 13 residues. Germline CDR1 is LGHDT and CDR2 is YNNKEL (reference sequence). V shed 1 base and J shed 4 bases, with 8 bases lying between them. CDR3 DNA sequence: TGTGCCAGCAGCCAAGCACCGGGGTACGAGCAGTACTTC. Translation: CASSQAPGYEQYF.

J is TRBJ2-5 and V is TRBV27; D may be TRBD2 (6 bases). The CDR3 spans 15 residues. V was shortened by 5 bases and J by 1 base, with 14 bases between the two germline ends. Germline V lookup: CDR1 MNHEY, CDR2 SMNVEV (reference sequence). CDR3 sequence (DNA): TGTGCCAGCAGTGGGGCGGGGCAGGGCCAAGAGACCCAGTACTTC. Its protein product is CASSGAGQGQETQYF.

The chain combines TRBV5-4 with TRBJ1-6; 7 bases are shared with TRBD1. Germline V lookup: CDR1 SGHNT, CDR2 YYREEE (reference sequence). CDR3 length: 16 residues. V was pared by 3 bases and J by 9 bases, with 12 bases of the junction left unmatched. The CDR3 sequence is CASSSRQGGVGSPLHF. The CDR3, as DNA: TGTGCCAGCAGCTCGAGACAGGGAGGAGTAGGTTCACCCCTCCACTTT.

The V call is TRBV9, the J call TRBJ1-6; D possibly corresponds to TRBD1 (5 bases). This CDR3 is built from 15 residues. The germline CDR1 and CDR2 sequences are SGDLS and YYNGEE. The germline V and J ends were trimmed by 3 bases and 8 bases, with 15 bases remaining between them. CDR3 bases: TGTGCCAGCAGCGGAACGACAGATCTCTATTCACCCCTCCACTTT. Protein product: CASSGTTDLYSPLHF.